The present T cell receptor beta chain was sequenced within a study of Tregs in tolerant kidney transplant recipients. The overall study: The nonmyeloablative bone marrow transplants came from related graft donors, with transient mixed chimerism.

CDR3 length: 13 amino acids. Deletions cut 3 bases from V and 1 base from J, with 7 bases between. Looked up from germline, CDR1 is KGHSH and CDR2 is LQKENI. Libraries were prepared by immunoSEQ multiplex PCR; TCRdb keeps only in-frame clonotypes and omits some of them. The table for this sample gives 50,000 or so clones. In regard to this clone: Its antigen is not identified. The read is 3 residues too short to cover the CDR3 end, so that end is filled in from the germline J gene. The sample contains more than one DNA sequence encoding this CDR3.

Regarding the study as a whole: For some patients, primers changed over time, blocking nucleotide-level comparison.

The chain recombines TRBV18 with TRBJ2-7; a weak D match, TRBD1 (5 bases). This material consisted of CD4+ T cells from blood, taken before the transplant. The source is a human donor who received a combined kidney and bone marrow transplant. The CDR3 is CASSPPGSYEQYF. The DNA read from the CDR3 is TGTGCCAGCTCACCTCCAGGGTCCTACGAG.